The T cell receptor (beta chain) under discussion was sequenced for a study of cytomegalovirus exposure and HLA in healthy donors. Whole-study findings and limits: Roughly uniform depth of sequencing across donors was assumed in presence/absence analyses.

Donors were nominally healthy when sampled, though unrecorded immune exposures were likely. A remark on this clone: Its target is unknown.

Per germline, CDR1 KGHSH and CDR2 LQKENI. CDR3 length: 15 residues. V gave up 1 base and J gave up 1 base, with 10 bases separating them. The PCR had 60 Vbeta and 13 Jbeta primers. Libraries were prepared by immunoSEQ multiplex PCR; TCRdb keeps only in-frame clonotypes and omits some of them. The table records more than 150,000 clones, roughly 83% of them present only once. Sequencing used PBMCs. The chain joins TRBV18 to TRBJ1-1; TRBD1 is a possible D gene (6 bases). The source of this sequence is a boy younger than 10 in good health and CMV-seronegative. CDR3 bases: TGTGCCAGCTCACCACGGCAGGGGCGGAACACTGAAGCTTTCTTT. Its translation is CASSPRQGRNTEAFF.